The rows below give T cell receptor beta chains drawn from one sample of a study of T cell responses to AZD1222 COVID-19 vaccine. TCRdb's copy holds only in-frame clones and misses some; the assay was immunoSEQ multiplex PCR. The data contain 250,000 or so clones, approximately 95% of them singletons. This specimen was peripheral blood, taken on day 0 of AZD1222 vaccination. These receptors originate from an adult in good health. Each CDR3 is given with its conserved first and last residue. Fields, in order: V gene, clone size, D gene, J gene, CDR3 DNA, CDR3 protein. A D gene is named only where the DNA matches it firmly. Rows may omit the clone size; those that give it use once, few, many or a size class.

>TRBV6-5|-|-|TRBJ2-7
TGTGCCAGCAGTCAGTTAAACGAGCAGTACTTC
CASSQLNEQYF
>TRBV2|-|TRBD1|TRBJ2-1
TGTGCCAGCAGTGCCGGACAGGGAAATGAGCAGTTCTTC
CASSAGQGNEQFF
>TRBV21-1|-|-|TRBJ2-1
TGTGCCAGCAGGTCGCAGCGGGAGGGCCTTGAAAATGAGCAGTTCTTC
CASRSQREGLENEQFF
>TRBV12-3/TRBV12-4|-|TRBD1|TRBJ1-1
TGTGCCAGCAGTTTAGCCTCAGGGGGTGAAGCTTTCTTT
CASSLASGGEAFF
>TRBV5-5|-|TRBD2|TRBJ2-7
TGTGCCAGCAGCTCAGGCAGCGGGAGGTACGAGCAGTACTTC
CASSSGSGRYEQYF
>TRBV28|-|-|TRBJ1-2
TGTGCCAGCAGATCCGGGCCAAACTATGGCTACACCTTC
CASRSGPNYGYTF
>TRBV20-1|-|-|TRBJ2-3
TGCAGTGCGATTCTCCCCGATACGCAGTATTTT
CSAILPDTQYF
>TRBV4-1|-|TRBD2|TRBJ2-4
TGCGCCAGCAGCCAAGGACTAGCGGGGGGTTCGGCCAAAAACATTCAGTACTTC
CASSQGLAGGSAKNIQYF
>TRBV2|once|-|TRBJ1-4
TGTGCCAGCAGTGAAAGACCAAGGGGGAGGGGGAATGAAAAACTGTTTTTT
CASSERPRGRGNEKLFF
>TRBV4-1|-|-|TRBJ1-4
TGCGCCAGCAGCATCGGCTCTAATGAAAAACTGTTTTTT
CASSIGSNEKLFF
>TRBV10-3|-|TRBD2|TRBJ2-5
TGTGCCATCAGCGCCCGCAGGAGCGGGGGGACCCAAGAGACCCAGTACTTC
CAISARRSGGTQETQYF
>TRBV5-4|-|-|TRBJ2-5
TGTGCCAGCAGCCCTCTGGACTATGAAGAGACCCAGTACTTC
CASSPLDYEETQYF
>TRBV18|-|-|TRBJ1-1
TGTGCCAGCTCACCACTACAGGGTATGAGGACTGAAGCTTTCTTT
CASSPLQGMRTEAFF
>TRBV3-1/TRBV3-2|-|-|TRBJ2-2
TGTGCCAGCAGCCTCGCGGCTTCGAACACCGGGGAGCTGTTTTTT
CASSLAASNTGELFF
>TRBV7-9|-|-|TRBJ2-3
TGTGCCAGCAGCAATGGGCGGGGCTTGTGGGATACGCAGTATTTT
CASSNGRGLWDTQYF
>TRBV9|-|-|TRBJ1-4
TGTGCCAGCAGCGTCGCAGGGAAACGGAATGAAAAACTGTTTTTT
CASSVAGKRNEKLFF
>TRBV21-1|-|-|TRBJ1-2
TGTGCCAGCAGCAAAGAAAGACCAGACTATGGCTACACCTTC
CASSKERPDYGYTF
>TRBV3-1/TRBV3-2|once|-|TRBJ2-1
TGTGCCAGCAGCGACACTAGAAGCTCCTACAATGAGCAGTTCTTC
CASSDTRSSYNEQFF
>TRBV11-2|-|-|TRBJ1-1
TGTGCCAGCAGCGCAGGAGCGAACACTGAAGCTTTCTTT
CASSAGANTEAFF
>TRBV6-5|-|-|TRBJ2-7
TGTGCCAGCAGCCCCACCGGGCCAAGCTCCTACGAGCAGTACTTC
CASSPTGPSSYEQYF
>TRBV3-1/TRBV3-2|-|TRBD1|TRBJ1-2
TGTGCCAGCAGCCAATCGGGACAGGGGGCGCGTGGCTACACCTTC
CASSQSGQGARGYTF
>TRBV27|-|-|TRBJ2-1
TGTGCCAGCAGTTTCCGGGACACAAGTCACAATGAGCAGTTCTTC
CASSFRDTSHNEQFF
>TRBV28|-|-|TRBJ1-2
TGTGCCAGCAGTCCACAGGGATACGGCTACACCTTC
CASSPQGYGYTF
>TRBV10-2|-|TRBD2|TRBJ2-7
TGCGCCAGCAGTGAGCCGGGACTAGCGGACTACGAGCAGTACTTC
CASSEPGLADYEQYF
>TRBV6-2/TRBV6-3|-|-|TRBJ1-5
TGTGCCAGCAGTCGACGAGATCAGCCCCAGCATTTT
CASSRRDQPQHF
>TRBV3-1/TRBV3-2|-|-|TRBJ2-3
TGTGCCAGCAGCCAAGCGCGGTCAGATACGCAGTATTTT
CASSQARSDTQYF
>TRBV11-3|-|TRBD1|TRBJ2-7
TGTGCCAGCAGCTTAGGGAGGCGGATGTGGGACAGGGTTATCTACGAGCAGTACTTC
CASSLGRRMWDRVIYEQYF
>TRBV12-5|-|TRBD2|TRBJ2-1
TGTGCTAGTGGTTTGGTACTGGGGGCGATAGCGGGAGGCCCACCAGGCAATGAGCAGTTCTTC
CASGLVLGAIAGGPPGNEQFF
>TRBV5-1|-|TRBD1|TRBJ1-2
TGCGCCAGCAGCAGGGGACAGGGTGGCTATGGCTACACCTTC
CASSRGQGGYGYTF
>TRBV11-3|-|-|TRBJ2-7
TGTGCCAGCAGACAGGCGGGTGGGGAGCAGTACTTC
CASRQAGGEQYF
>TRBV25-1|-|-|TRBJ1-1
TGTGCCAGCAGTGAATCGGGGACGGAGAACACTGAAGCTTTCTTT
CASSESGTENTEAFF
>TRBV28|-|-|TRBJ1-5
TGTGCCAGCAGTTGGGCAGGGGAAGGGAATCAGCCCCAGCATTTT
CASSWAGEGNQPQHF